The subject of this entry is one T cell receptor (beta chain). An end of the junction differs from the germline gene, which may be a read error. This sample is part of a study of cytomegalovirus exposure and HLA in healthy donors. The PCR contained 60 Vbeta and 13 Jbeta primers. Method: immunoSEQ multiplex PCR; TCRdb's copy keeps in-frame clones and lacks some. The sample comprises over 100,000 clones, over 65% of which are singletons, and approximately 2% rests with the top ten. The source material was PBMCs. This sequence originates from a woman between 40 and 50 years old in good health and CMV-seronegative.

The CDR3 region is CASSLTGNTGELFF. CDR3 nucleotide sequence: TGTGCTAGCAGCTTGACAGGGAACACCGGGGAGCTGTTTTTT. The chain couples TRBV7-7 to TRBJ2-2; possible D gene TRBD1, 6 bases. The CDR3 is 14 amino acids. Per the germline V gene, CDR1 is SSHAT and CDR2 is FNYEAQ (reference sequence). The full variable domain, completed using reference TRBV7-7 and TRBJ2-2, is GAGVSQSPRYKVTKRGQDVTLRCDPISSHATLYWYQQALGQGPEFLTYFNYEAQPDKSGLPSDRFSAERPEGSISTLTIQRTEQRDSAMYRCASSLTGNTGELFFGEGSRLTVL.